Following are 27 T cell receptor beta chains from one sample sequenced in a study of T cell responses to AZD1222 COVID-19 vaccine. Method: immunoSEQ multiplex PCR; TCRdb's copy keeps in-frame clones and lacks some. The sample has fewer than 180,000 clones, 94% seen once; the top ten hold roughly 1.2%. Specimen: peripheral blood, collected on day 0 of AZD1222 vaccination. The receptors stem from an adult in good health.

The chain couples TRBV2 to TRBJ1-5; tentatively, D is TRBD1 (6 bases). Deletions cut 6 bases from V and 0 bases from J, with 12 bases between. Germline V gives CDR1 SNHLY, CDR2 FYNNEI. The CDR3 spans 15 residues. The CDR3 DNA reads as TGTGCCAGCAGATCACAGGGAACTAGCAATCAGCCCCAGCATTTT. This gives the protein CASRSQGTSNQPQHF.

Regarding this clone: This specimen includes other DNA sequences encoding the same CDR3. The chain has TRBV12-3 or TRBV12-4 and TRBJ2-6, with no clear D. V lost 3 bases and J lost 2, with 2 bases in between. This CDR3 is built from 13 residues. The CDR3 DNA reads TGTGCCAGCAGTTTGGCTGGGGCCAACGTCCTGACTTTC. It encodes CASSLAGANVLTF.

V gene TRBV5-1 combines with J gene TRBJ1-1, with TRBD1 matching 11 bases. The junction had 5 bases not matched to a gene; V was cut back by 4 bases and J by 6 bases. Looked up from germline, CDR1 is SGHRS and CDR2 is YFSETQ. The CDR3 extends over 14 amino acids. The CDR3 loop reads CASSPGTGGAEAFF. CDR3 sequence (DNA): TGCGCCAGCAGCCCAGGGACAGGGGGGGCTGAAGCTTTCTTT.

V is TRBV19 and J is TRBJ2-5, with D unresolved. V lost 3 bases and J 4 bases, leaving 3 bases between the germline ends. The germline CDR1 and CDR2 sequences are LNHDA and SQIVND (reference sequence). The CDR3 totals 11 residues. The CDR3 loop reads CASSMAETQYF. CDR3 in DNA: TGTGCCAGTAGTATGGCAGAGACCCAGTACTTC.

The V gene is TRBV15, the J gene TRBJ2-6, with a weak D call TRBD2 (7 bases). CDR3 length: 17 residues. Germline CDR1 reads LNHNV; CDR2 reads YYDKDF (reference sequence). V lost 2 bases and J lost 1, with 12 bases in between. CDR3 sequence (DNA): TGTGCCACCAGCAGAACAGGGAGGGGGTCTGGGGCCAACGTCCTGACTTTC. It specifies CATSRTGRGSGANVLTF.

The J gene is TRBJ2-4, the V gene TRBV14; the match to TRBD2 covers 7 bases. From germline, CDR1 is SGHDN and CDR2 FVKESK. The CDR3 is 18 amino acids. J was trimmed by 2 bases and V by 0 bases; bases with no gene match: 10. The CDR3 bases are TGTGCCAGCAGCCAAGATGTAAGGCGGGGAGGGTCCAAAAACATTCAGTACTTC. This gives the protein CASSQDVRRGGSKNIQYF.

The chain joins TRBV6-6 to TRBJ1-2, with 10 positions matching TRBD1. The CDR3 is made up of 14 amino acids. The germline V gene encodes CDR1 MNHNY and CDR2 SVGAGI (reference sequence). The V gene end was trimmed by 6 bases and the J gene end by 4 bases; junction bases not matched to a gene: 5. The DNA for the CDR3 is TGTGCCAGCAGCCCGGGACAGGGGCCCTATGGCTACACCTTC. Protein sequence: CASSPGQGPYGYTF.

This chain links TRBV10-3 with TRBJ2-1, with D maybe TRBD2 (5 bases). CDR1 is ENHRY, CDR2 SYGVKD, per germline. CDR3 length equals 14 residues. The ends were cut back, 8 bases at V and 6 bases at J, with 17 bases in the middle. CDR3 DNA: TGTGCCATCTCAGCGGCAGTTACTCTCAATGAGCAGTTCTTC. Translation: CAISAAVTLNEQFF.

CDR3 nucleotides: TGTGCCAGCAGCCAGGTACCGGGACAGGGAGGATCACCCCTCCACTTT. This translates into CASSQVPGQGGSPLHF. The V call is TRBV3-1 (or the pseudogene TRBV3-2), the J call TRBJ1-6, with TRBD1 matching 9 bases. Germline-derived CDR1 and CDR2 are LGHDT and YNNKEL (reference sequence). J lost 10 bases, V lost 3 bases, and 10 bases had no gene match. The CDR3 is 16 amino acids.

This sequence joins TRBV2 and TRBJ2-3, with 12 positions matching TRBD2. The germline V gene encodes CDR1 SNHLY and CDR2 FYNNEI. The CDR3 contains 16 residues. V shed 4 bases and J 2 bases; nucleotides not matched to a gene: 4. The CDR3 region has the DNA TGTGCCAGCAGTGGTAGACTAGCGGGGGTCACAGATACGCAGTATTTT. Protein product: CASSGRLAGVTDTQYF.

This chain uses TRBV7-2 with TRBJ2-2; a weak D match, TRBD1 (6 bases). The CDR3 has 14 amino acids. Germline V gene sequence: CDR1 SGHTA, CDR2 FQGNSA. Trimming removed 4 bases from V and 7 bases from J, with 13 bases in between. CDR3 nucleotides: TGTGCCAGCAGCTGGGGACAATCGGACGGGGAGCTGTTTTTT. This codes for CASSWGQSDGELFF.

This clone occurred a few times. The J gene is TRBJ2-7, the V gene TRBV21-1. TRBV21-1 constitutes a pseudogene. CDR3 size: 14 residues. In DNA form, the CDR3 reads TGTGCCAGCAGCAAATGCTCGGGACGGTACGAGCAGTACGTC. This gives the protein CASSKCSGRYEQYV.

The rearrangement uses TRBV7-8 and TRBJ2-2; D tentatively reads TRBD1 or TRBD2 (6 bases each). Trimming stripped 2 bases from V and 0 bases from J, with 13 bases between. In germline, CDR1 is SGHVS, CDR2 FQNEAQ. The CDR3 extends over 17 amino acids. The CDR3 loop reads CASSLYRGPSNTGELFF. The CDR3 nucleotides are TGTGCCAGCAGCTTATATCGGGGGCCCTCGAACACCGGGGAGCTGTTTTTT.

The V and J genes are TRBV11-3 and TRBJ1-1; D is unclear. The CDR3 has 13 residues. Trimming took 1 base from V and 0 from J, leaving 3 bases between them. Germline CDR1 is SGHNT and CDR2 is YENEEA. The CDR3 reads CASSLGLNTEAFF. The CDR3 nucleotides read TGTGCCAGCAGCTTAGGACTGAACACTGAAGCTTTCTTT.

CDR3 coding DNA: TGTGCCAGTAATTCGGACAGGGGGCGCGTCACTGAAGCTTTCTTT. Its protein product is CASNSDRGRVTEAFF. The V call is TRBV19, the J call TRBJ1-1; TRBD1 matches 11 bases. The CDR3 extends over 15 amino acids. After removal of 7 bases from V and 4 bases from J, the junction contained 8 bases not matched to a gene. Germline CDR1 reads LNHDA; CDR2 reads SQIVND (reference sequence).

This chain joins TRBV18 and TRBJ1-5; D ambiguous. The germline CDR1 and CDR2 sequences are KGHSH and LQKENI. There are 15 residues in the CDR3. Trimming removed 2 bases from V and 1 base from J, with 9 bases in between. CDR3 sequence: CASSPREDSNQPQHF. As DNA, the CDR3 is TGTGCCAGCTCACCAAGGGAGGACAGCAATCAGCCCCAGCATTTT. Full variable domain (outside the CDR3, taken from reference TRBV18 and TRBJ1-5): NAGVMQNPRHLVRRRGQEARLRCSPMKGHSHVYWYRQLPEEGLKFMVYLQKENIIDESGMPKERFSAEFPKEGPSILRIQQVVRGDSAAYFCASSPREDSNQPQHFGDGTRLSIL.

The chain carries TRBV24-1 and TRBJ1-2; D is uncertain. This CDR3 contains 11 residues. The germline CDR1 and CDR2 sequences are KGHDR and SFDVKD. Trimming took 6 bases from V and 7 from J, leaving 8 bases between them. In nucleotides, the CDR3 is TGTGCCACCAGTTCTCTGGGTGGCTACACCTTC. This encodes CATSSLGGYTF.

The chain has TRBV4-2 and TRBJ1-1, with TRBD1 matching 7 bases. This CDR3 has 16 residues. The V gene's germline CDR1 is LGHNA and CDR2 YNFKEQ. Trimming took 1 base from V and 3 from J; bases not matched to a gene: 8. CDR3 nucleotides: TGTGCCAGCAGCCAAGCCCGACAGGGTATGTACACTGAAGCTTTCTTT. This gives the protein CASSQARQGMYTEAFF.

The rearrangement joins TRBV6-4 to TRBJ2-3; TRBD1 aligns across 9 bases. Losses at the gene ends were 3 bases for V and 3 bases for J; bases not matched to a gene: 7. The V gene's germline CDR1 is MRHNA and CDR2 SNTAGT. CDR3 length: 16 amino acids. This CDR3 is CASSEQTGGGTDTQYF. The CDR3 DNA reads as TGTGCCAGCAGTGAACAGACAGGGGGTGGAACAGATACGCAGTATTTT.

V usage is TRBV10-3 and J usage is TRBJ2-2, with 13 bases aligning to TRBD2. Germline CDR1 reads ENHRY; CDR2 reads SYGVKD. The V segment lost 6 bases and the J segment 0 bases; nucleotides outside the gene matches: 4. This CDR3 contains 17 residues. The CDR3 nucleotides are TGTGCCATCAGCAAGACTAGCGGGGGGCCGAACACCGGGGAGCTGTTTTTT. This encodes CAISKTSGGPNTGELFF.

The J gene is TRBJ1-2, the V gene TRBV18; 7 nucleotides agree with TRBD1. The CDR3 is 14 amino acids. From germline, CDR1 is KGHSH and CDR2 LQKENI. Trimming took 2 bases from V and 3 from J; bases not matched to a gene: 3. The CDR3 here is CASSPYDRDYGYTF. The CDR3, as DNA: TGTGCCAGCTCACCATACGACAGGGACTATGGCTACACCTTC.

A few counts support this clone. The gene calls are TRBV5-1 and TRBJ2-1; the D is unclear. Germline V lookup: CDR1 SGHRS, CDR2 YFSETQ. The CDR3 runs to 12 residues. The V end lost 4 bases, the J end lost 8 bases, and 10 bases lay between the germline ends. In nucleotides, the CDR3 is TGCGCCAGCAGCCTGATGGGTGATGAGCAGTTCTTC. It is translated as CASSLMGDEQFF.

The chain carries TRBV6-2 or TRBV6-3 and TRBJ1-1; 10 bases align to TRBD1. This CDR3 contains 17 residues. Germline values: CDR1 MNHEY, CDR2 SVGEGT. V lost 0 bases and J lost 4; bases outside the gene matches: 8. The CDR3 sequence: CASSYSVTGDRGTEAFF. The CDR3 DNA sequence: TGTGCCAGCAGTTACTCGGTGACCGGGGACAGGGGCACTGAAGCTTTCTTT.

The J gene is TRBJ1-1, the V gene TRBV27, with D uncertain. V lost 5 bases to trimming and J lost 5 bases, with 12 bases between them. The CDR3 length is 13 residues. Germline V lookup: CDR1 MNHEY, CDR2 SMNVEV (reference sequence). The DNA of the CDR3 is TGTGCCAGCAGTCACACCGGGGTGACTGAAGCTTTCTTT. Translating gives CASSHTGVTEAFF.

A remark on this clone: Likely a read error: the CDR3 ends without its conserved phenylalanine or tryptophan. The DNA is omitted, as the CDR3 cannot be located on it reliably, and the CDR3 follows TCRdb's listing. The rearrangement joins TRBV4-1 to TRBJ1-2; TRBD1 is the table's D call and was not checked against the DNA. The CDR3 is 13 amino acids long, termini counted. Germline CDR1 and CDR2: MGHRA and YSYEKL. CDR3 loop: CASSQAGGQGGLV.

V and J are TRBV5-1 and TRBJ1-2; 7 nucleotides agree with TRBD1. The trim removed 5 bases at V and 4 bases at J, leaving 8 bases unmatched. CDR3 length: 14 amino acids. Germline values: CDR1 SGHRS, CDR2 YFSETQ. The CDR3 protein is CASSGGRGTYGYTF. The CDR3 DNA reads as TGCGCCAGCAGTGGGGGCAGGGGGACCTATGGCTACACCTTC.

The chain couples TRBV4-2 to TRBJ1-4, with D tentatively TRBD1 (6 bases). Germline values: CDR1 LGHNA, CDR2 YNFKEQ. Between the trimmed V and J ends, which lost 0 bases and 7 bases, there was a span of 12 bases. The CDR3 covers 15 residues. CDR3 in DNA: TGTGCCAGCAGCCAAGAGCGGGGGCTTATTGAAAAACTGTTTTTT. Amino acid sequence: CASSQERGLIEKLFF.